The clone carrying this TCR beta chain occurred many times. Its antigen is unknown. This entry comes from a study of human T cells and chemical hapten exposure. Overall study results and limits: The number of TCRs above 1 in 1000 frequency did not change after DPC sensitization.

Unique molecular identifiers were linked by the library to individual cDNA molecules. TCRdb re-derived calls from the RACE reads in MiXCR, one entry per CDR3 protein. Of 250,000 or so distinct CDR3 sequences in the sample, about 9.4% were seen once. Sample time point: pre-sensitization, week 0. Treatment specified: therapeutic diphenylcyclopropenone sensitization with weekly scalp DPC. Patches went on only after blood had been drawn each time. Those who donated were patients with alopecia, 18 to 70 years of age, and suitable for DPC. The receptor was isolated from a woman in her 40s with alopecia areata. Some clones in this sample may be carry-over from other donors' samples. The sequencing used whole blood, collected in connection with sensitization to the hapten diphenylcyclopropenone (DPC).

CDR3 sequence (DNA): TGTGCCAGCAGTTACGGGGGCTCTGGGGCCAACGTCCTGACTTTC. Protein: CASSYGGSGANVLTF. J is TRBJ2-6 and V is TRBV6-5; D might be TRBD1 or TRBD2, each matching 5 bases. This CDR3 has 15 amino acids. CDR1 MNHEY and CDR2 SVGAGI come from the germline V gene. V gave up 2 bases and J gave up 0 bases, with 5 bases separating them.